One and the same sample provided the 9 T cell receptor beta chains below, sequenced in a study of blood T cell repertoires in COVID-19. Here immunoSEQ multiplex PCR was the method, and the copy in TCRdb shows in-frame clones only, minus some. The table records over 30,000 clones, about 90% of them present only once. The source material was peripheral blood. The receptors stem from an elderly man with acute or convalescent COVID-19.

This chain's CDR3 is CASSAIANQPQHF. DNA for the CDR3: TGTGCCAGTAGTGCCATAGCTAATCAGCCCCAGCATTTT. The rearrangement joins TRBV19 to TRBJ1-5; unclear D gene. Germline assignment: CDR1 LNHDA and CDR2 SQIVND (reference sequence). This CDR3 region has 13 residues. Trimming pared 5 bases from V and 4 bases from J, leaving 9 bases between.

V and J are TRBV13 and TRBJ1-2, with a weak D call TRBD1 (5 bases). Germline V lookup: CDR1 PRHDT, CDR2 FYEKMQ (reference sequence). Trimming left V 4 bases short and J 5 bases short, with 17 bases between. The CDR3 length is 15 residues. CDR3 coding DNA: TGTGCCAGCAGCTCTCCGAGGAGGGGAGGGTATGGCTACACCTTC. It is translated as CASSSPRRGGYGYTF.

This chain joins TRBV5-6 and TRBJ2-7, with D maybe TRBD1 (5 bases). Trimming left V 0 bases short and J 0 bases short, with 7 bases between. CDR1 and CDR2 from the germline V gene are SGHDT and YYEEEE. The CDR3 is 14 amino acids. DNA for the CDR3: TGTGCCAGCAGCTTGGACAGGAGCTCCTACGAGCAGTACTTC. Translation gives CASSLDRSSYEQYF.

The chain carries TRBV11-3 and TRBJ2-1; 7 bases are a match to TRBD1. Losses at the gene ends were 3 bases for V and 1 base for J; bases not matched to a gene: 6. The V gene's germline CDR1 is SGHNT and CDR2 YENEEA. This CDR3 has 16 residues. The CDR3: CASSLTGSNSYNEQFF. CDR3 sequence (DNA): TGTGCCAGCAGCTTGACAGGGAGCAATTCCTACAATGAGCAGTTCTTC.

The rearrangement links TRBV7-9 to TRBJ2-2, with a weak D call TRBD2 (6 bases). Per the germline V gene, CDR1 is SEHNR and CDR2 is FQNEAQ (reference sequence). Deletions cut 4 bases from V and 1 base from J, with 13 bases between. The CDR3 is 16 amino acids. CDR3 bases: TGTGCCAGCAGCTGGTCCGGAGGGAGGAACACCGGGGAGCTGTTTTTT. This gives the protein CASSWSGGRNTGELFF.

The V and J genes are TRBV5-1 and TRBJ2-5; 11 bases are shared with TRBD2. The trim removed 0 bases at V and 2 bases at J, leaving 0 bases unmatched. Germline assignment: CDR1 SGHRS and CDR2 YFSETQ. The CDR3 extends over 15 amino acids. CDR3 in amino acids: CASSLGTSGQETQYF. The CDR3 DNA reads TGCGCCAGCAGCTTGGGGACTAGCGGGCAAGAGACCCAGTACTTC.

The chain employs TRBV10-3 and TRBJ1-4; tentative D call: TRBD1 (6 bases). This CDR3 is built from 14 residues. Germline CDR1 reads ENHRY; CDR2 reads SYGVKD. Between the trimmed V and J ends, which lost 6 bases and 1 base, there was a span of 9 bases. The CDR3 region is CAIRSDRTNEKLFF. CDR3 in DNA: TGTGCCATCAGATCGGACAGAACTAATGAAAAACTGTTTTTT.

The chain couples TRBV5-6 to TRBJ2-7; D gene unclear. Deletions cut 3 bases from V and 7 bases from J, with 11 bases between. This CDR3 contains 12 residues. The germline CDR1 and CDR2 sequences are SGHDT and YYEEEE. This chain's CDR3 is CASSSTAWEQYF. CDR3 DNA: TGTGCCAGCAGCTCGACTGCTTGGGAGCAGTACTTC.

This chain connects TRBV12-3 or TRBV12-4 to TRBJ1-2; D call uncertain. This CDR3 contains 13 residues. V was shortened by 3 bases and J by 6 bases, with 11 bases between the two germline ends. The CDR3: CASSFPGMDGYTF. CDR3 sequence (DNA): TGTGCCAGCAGTTTTCCGGGGATGGATGGCTACACCTTC.